This TCR beta chain was documented in a study of T-cell reconstitution after alpha-beta-depleted transplantation in children. Findings and caveats of the study: Several patients had high TCRbeta diversity at day 60; it came from surviving recipient T cells and thymic progenitors. At one year after transplant, newly produced T cells mostly accounted for T-cell counts and diversity.

The CDR3 covers 16 residues. The germline V and J ends were trimmed by 6 bases and 6 bases, with 21 bases remaining between them. This clonotype was picked up a small number of times. The antigen is undetermined. Construction of the TCRbeta library involved unique molecular identifiers. TCRdb reprocessed the PCR reads with MiXCR, giving one entry per CDR3 protein. The sample shows about 980,000 distinct CDR3 sequences, roughly 31% of them seen only once. The clonotype was recovered from a boy in the first two years of life who had a stem cell transplant for SCID, so the T cells may come from the graft donor. The sample consisted of PBMCs, mostly from graft donor cells, taken 360 days after TCRalphabeta/CD19-depleted stem cell transplant. The V gene is TRBV12-3 or TRBV12-4, the J gene TRBJ2-1; D is unclear. CDR3 protein: CASSPREAVRLNEQFF. CDR3 nucleotide sequence: TGTGCCAGCAGCCCGAGAGAGGCGGTTAGGCTCAATGAGCAGTTCTTC.